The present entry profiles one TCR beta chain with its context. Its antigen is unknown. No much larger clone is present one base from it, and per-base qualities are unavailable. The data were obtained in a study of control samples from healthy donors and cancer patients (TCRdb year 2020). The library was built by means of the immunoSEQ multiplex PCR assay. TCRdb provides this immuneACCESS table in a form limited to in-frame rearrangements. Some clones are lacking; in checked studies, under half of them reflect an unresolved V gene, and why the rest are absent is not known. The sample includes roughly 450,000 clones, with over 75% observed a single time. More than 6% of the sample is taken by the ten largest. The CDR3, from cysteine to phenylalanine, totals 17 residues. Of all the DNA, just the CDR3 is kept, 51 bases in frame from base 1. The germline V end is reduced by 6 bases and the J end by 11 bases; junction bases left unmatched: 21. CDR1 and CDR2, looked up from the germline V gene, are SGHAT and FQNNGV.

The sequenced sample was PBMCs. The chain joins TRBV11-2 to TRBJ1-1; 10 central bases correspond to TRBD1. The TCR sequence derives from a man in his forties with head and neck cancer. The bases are TGTGCCAGCAGAACTCCGGGACAGGGGCGGTCGAAAGCGGGGGCTTTCTTT. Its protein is CASRTPGQGRSKAGAFF.